Sequencing of this T cell receptor beta chain was carried out in a study of OX40 agonist ivuxolimab in advanced cancers. The overall study: Of mixed ages from about 20 to 90 and averaging about 60 years, the group was roughly 83% male. Partial responses were achieved by three patients: one hepatocellular carcinoma, two cutaneous melanoma.

TCRdb keeps only in-frame clones here, not all; method: immunoSEQ multiplex PCR. The data contain tens of thousands of clones, 75% to 85% of them seen just once; the ten biggest clones take up 0.95% to 1.5%. The CDR3 runs to 19 residues. J was trimmed by 1 base and V by 4 bases; bases with no gene match: 17. V gene TRBV5-3 combines with J gene TRBJ1-5; 7 bases align to TRBD1. TRBV5-3 is given ORF status, its function remaining uncertain. The sample here was CD4+ or CD8+ T cells sorted from blood, taken in a trial of the OX40 agonist ivuxolimab. This sequence originates from an adult with an advanced solid tumor such as melanoma, head and neck, liver or kidney cancer. CDR3 nucleotides: TGTGCCAGAAGCCAAACCGGGACAGCCCTTTACTCCAGCAATCAGCCCCAGCATTTT. Its translation is CARSQTGTALYSSNQPQHF.